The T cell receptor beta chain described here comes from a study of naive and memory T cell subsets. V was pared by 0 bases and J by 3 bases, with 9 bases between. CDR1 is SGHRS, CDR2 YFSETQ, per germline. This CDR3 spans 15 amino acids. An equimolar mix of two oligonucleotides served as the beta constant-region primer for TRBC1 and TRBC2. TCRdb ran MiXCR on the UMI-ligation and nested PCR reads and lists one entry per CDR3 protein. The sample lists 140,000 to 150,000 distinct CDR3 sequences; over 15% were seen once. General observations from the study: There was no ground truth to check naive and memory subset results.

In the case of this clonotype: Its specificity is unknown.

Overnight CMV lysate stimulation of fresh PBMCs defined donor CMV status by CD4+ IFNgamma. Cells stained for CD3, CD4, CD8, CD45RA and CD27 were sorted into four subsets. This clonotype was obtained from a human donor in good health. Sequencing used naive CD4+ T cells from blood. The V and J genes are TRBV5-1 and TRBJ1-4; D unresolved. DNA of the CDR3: TGCGCCAGCAGCTTGGTACGAAACCCTAATGAAAAACTGTTTTTT. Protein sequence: CASSLVRNPNEKLFF.